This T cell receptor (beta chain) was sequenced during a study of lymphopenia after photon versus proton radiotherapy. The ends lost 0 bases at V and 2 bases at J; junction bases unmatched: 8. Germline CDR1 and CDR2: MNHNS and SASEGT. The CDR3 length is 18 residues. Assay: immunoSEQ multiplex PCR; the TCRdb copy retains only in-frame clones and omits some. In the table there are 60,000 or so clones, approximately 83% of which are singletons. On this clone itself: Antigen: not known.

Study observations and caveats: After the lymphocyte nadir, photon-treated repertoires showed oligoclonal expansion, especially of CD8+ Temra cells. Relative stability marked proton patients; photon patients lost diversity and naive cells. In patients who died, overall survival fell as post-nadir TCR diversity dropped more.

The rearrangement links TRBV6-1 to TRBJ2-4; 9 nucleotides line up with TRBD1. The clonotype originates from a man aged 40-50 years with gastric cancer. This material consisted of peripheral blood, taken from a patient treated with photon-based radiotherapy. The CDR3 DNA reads TGTGCCAGCAGTGAAGCGTGGGGGACAGGGACCACCAAAAACATTCAGTACTTC. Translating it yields CASSEAWGTGTTKNIQYF.